Presented here are 3 T cell receptor beta chains from one specimen sequenced in a study of control samples from healthy donors and cancer patients (TCRdb year 2020). The method was the immunoSEQ multiplex PCR assay. TCRdb retrieved this table from immuneACCESS and kept in-frame rearrangements only. Not all clones are present; in checked studies, unresolved V genes account for under half, and no reason is known for the remainder. The sample includes about 410,000 clones, with around nine tenths observed a single time. The top ten constitute 5.5% to 7.5% of the sample. The sequencing sample was made of PBMCs. These receptors originate from a man in his forties with head and neck cancer.

This clone was seen a handful of times. CDR3 region: CASRLQGGGQPQHF. The CDR3 nucleotides read TGTGCCAGCAGGCTACAGGGGGGGGGTCAGCCCCAGCATTTT. The gene calls are TRBV27 and TRBJ1-5; 8 bases line up with TRBD1. The CDR3 has 14 residues. Germline V gene data show CDR1 as MNHEY and CDR2 as SMNVEV (reference sequence). V lost 6 bases and J lost 6; bases outside the gene matches: 7.

V gene TRBV28 combines with J gene TRBJ2-7, with 10 bases lining up with TRBD2. The CDR3 has 16 residues. Germline assignment: CDR1 MDHEN and CDR2 SYDVKM. Trimming at V came to 5 bases and at J to 2 bases, leaving 9 bases not matched to a gene. Here the CDR3 DNA reads TGTGCCAGCAGTCCCTCCGGGACTAGCGCGCCCTACGAGCAGTACTTC. This codes for CASSPSGTSAPYEQYF.

V is TRBV16 and J is TRBJ1-2; no definite D call. Germline V CDR1 and CDR2: KGHSY, FQNENV. The CDR3 sequence is 13 residues long. The germline V and J ends were trimmed by 3 bases and 6 bases, with 11 bases remaining between them. CDR3 in amino acids: CASSHGELDGYTF. The CDR3 nucleotides are TGTGCCAGCAGCCATGGAGAGTTGGATGGCTACACCTTC.